Presented here are 3 T cell receptor beta chains from one specimen sequenced in a study of blood T cell repertoires in COVID-19. Assay used: immunoSEQ multiplex PCR; TCRdb lists only in-frame clones, some missing. The sample consists of about 190,000 clones, around 80% of them appearing once. Sequencing was performed on peripheral blood. The receptors originated from a human donor in a cohort sampled during active COVID-19.

The chain recombines TRBV9 with TRBJ2-1; TRBD1 aligns across 8 bases. Germline V gene lookup returns CDR1 SGDLS and CDR2 YYNGEE. This CDR3 region has 14 residues. J gave up 8 bases and V 2 bases, and 6 bases lay outside the gene matches. Here the CDR3 DNA reads TGTGCCAGCAGCGTGGGGGCAGGGGGCGATGAGCAGTTCTTC. Translated, it gives CASSVGAGGDEQFF.

CDR3 in DNA: TGTGCCAGCACGGGACTGGGGAAATACGAGCAGTACGTC. Amino acids: CASTGLGKYEQYV. This chain joins TRBV2 and TRBJ2-7, with a weak D call TRBD2 (6 bases). In germline, CDR1 is SNHLY, CDR2 FYNNEI. CDR3 size: 13 residues. The V and J ends lost 7 bases and 4 bases respectively, with 14 bases between them.

This chain joins TRBV19 and TRBJ2-1, with 9 bases matching TRBD1. J lost 2 bases, V lost 5 bases, and 10 bases had no gene match. The CDR3 length is 17 residues. CDR1 and CDR2 (germline): LNHDA, SQIVND (reference sequence). CDR3 nucleotides: TGTGCCAGTAGTTCCCAGGACAGGGGAAGCACCTACAATGAGCAGTTCTTC. It translates to CASSSQDRGSTYNEQFF.